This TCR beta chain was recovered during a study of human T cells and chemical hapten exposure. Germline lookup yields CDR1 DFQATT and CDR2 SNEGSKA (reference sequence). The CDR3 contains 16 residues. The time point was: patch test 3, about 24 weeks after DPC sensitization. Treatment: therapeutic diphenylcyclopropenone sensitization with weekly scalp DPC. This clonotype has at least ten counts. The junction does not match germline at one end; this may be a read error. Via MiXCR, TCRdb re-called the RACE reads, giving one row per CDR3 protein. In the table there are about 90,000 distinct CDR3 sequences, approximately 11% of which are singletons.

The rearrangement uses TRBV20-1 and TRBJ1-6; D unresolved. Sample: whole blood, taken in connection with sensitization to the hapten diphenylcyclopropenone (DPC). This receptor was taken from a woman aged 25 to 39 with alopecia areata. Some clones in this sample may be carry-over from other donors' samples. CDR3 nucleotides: TGCAGTGCTACCCGAGTCGTTAGCTCCTATAATTCACCTCTCCACTTT. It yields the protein CSATRVVSSYNSPLHF.